This T cell receptor (beta chain) was obtained from a study of beta chain features in type 1 diabetes. Notes on the study in general: Shortening of TCRB CDR3s, moderate but significant, appeared in all four CD4+ subsets of Type 1 diabetes patients. Lower insertion and higher deletion counts appeared at VDJ junctions in type 1 diabetes patients.

Every isolated RNA sample was fully reverse transcribed, so sequencing captured expressed TCRB transcripts. The table came from immunoSEQ multiplex PCR; TCRdb's copy has only in-frame clones and leaves some out. The sample records roughly 700,000 clones, roughly 13% being singletons. The ends lost 5 bases at V and 0 bases at J; junction bases unmatched: 8. The CDR3 runs 16 residues. Germline V gene data show CDR1 as SEHNR and CDR2 as FQNEAQ (reference sequence). Of note for this clone: Its target is unknown.

This sequence originates from a man aged 18 to 29 with type 1 diabetes. Sequencing was done on a sample of naive CD4+ T cells from blood. The chain recombines TRBV7-9 with TRBJ2-3; 7 nucleotides line up with TRBD2. CDR3 residues: CASSPVLAISTDTQYF. For the CDR3, the DNA is TGTGCCAGCAGCCCTGTACTAGCGATTAGCACAGATACGCAGTATTTT.